A single sample gave rise to the 8 T cell receptor beta chains below, sequenced in a study of cytomegalovirus exposure and HLA in healthy donors. The primer mix had 60 Vbeta and 13 Jbeta primers. Sequenced by immunoSEQ multiplex PCR; TCRdb stores in-frame clones only, minus some. The data contain roughly 97,000 clones, more than 75% of them singletons. The sample taken for sequencing was PBMCs. The receptors were sampled from a woman under 30 in good health and CMV-seropositive.

The rearrangement uses TRBV5-6 and TRBJ2-5; no definite D call. The CDR3 sequence is 14 residues long. Trimming took 6 bases from V and 5 from J, leaving 17 bases between them. Looked up from germline, CDR1 is SGHDT and CDR2 is YYEEEE. The CDR3 spells CASTPQVEAETQYF. As DNA, the CDR3 is TGTGCCAGCACCCCCCAAGTTGAGGCGGAGACCCAGTACTTC. Combining the CDR3 with reference TRBV5-6 and TRBJ2-5 gives the whole variable domain DAGVTQSPTHLIKTRGQQVTLRCSPKSGHDTVSWYQQALGQGPQFIFQYYEEEERQRGNFPDRFSGHQFPNYSSELNVNALLLGDSALYLCASTPQVEAETQYFGPGTRLLVL.

The chain combines TRBV27 with TRBJ2-7, with 12 bases aligning to TRBD2. The V gene's germline CDR1 is MNHEY and CDR2 SMNVEV (reference sequence). V lost 6 bases to trimming and J lost 5 bases; unmatched junction nucleotides: 5. This CDR3 is built from 14 residues. The CDR3 here is CASRLAGGPNEQYF. Here the CDR3 DNA reads TGTGCCAGCAGGCTAGCGGGAGGGCCTAACGAGCAGTACTTC.

The rearrangement joins TRBV29-1 to TRBJ2-1; a weak D match, TRBD2 (5 bases). Trimming removed 3 bases at V and 3 bases at J, with 9 bases between. CDR3 length: 13 residues. Germline V gene data show CDR1 as SQVTM and CDR2 as ANQGSEA. The chain's CDR3 is CSVEGGLYNEQFF. In DNA, the CDR3 is TGCAGCGTTGAGGGCGGACTCTACAATGAGCAGTTCTTC.

The rearrangement joins TRBV6-1 to TRBJ2-7; TRBD1 might be the D (6 bases). V dropped 3 bases and J dropped 1 base, with 16 bases sitting between them. This CDR3 spans 16 amino acids. The germline V gene encodes CDR1 MNHNS and CDR2 SASEGT. The CDR3 loop is CASSEAPGQLSYEQYF. CDR3 coding DNA: TGTGCCAGCAGTGAGGCCCCGGGACAATTATCCTACGAGCAGTACTTC.

V and J are TRBV28 and TRBJ1-5; 10 bases agree with TRBD1. The CDR3 loop spans 15 amino acids. Germline V lookup: CDR1 MDHEN, CDR2 SYDVKM. The ends lost 4 bases at V and 3 bases at J; junction bases unmatched: 3. The CDR3 sequence is CASSSGTGDNQPQHF. The CDR3 nucleotides read TGTGCCAGCAGTTCGGGGACAGGGGACAATCAGCCCCAGCATTTT.

V gene TRBV9 combines with J gene TRBJ1-1; TRBD1 is a possible D gene (5 bases). The CDR3 covers 13 residues. Germline V gene lookup returns CDR1 SGDLS and CDR2 YYNGEE. With 3 bases removed from V and 0 bases from J, the gap between germline ends came to 6 bases. The CDR3 is CASSEDMNTEAFF. The CDR3 DNA reads TGTGCCAGCAGCGAGGACATGAACACTGAAGCTTTCTTT.

The rearrangement links TRBV4-1 to TRBJ1-1; 7 bases are shared with TRBD1. Trimming at V came to 4 bases and at J to 1 base, leaving 3 bases not matched to a gene. CDR1 and CDR2 (germline): MGHRA, YSYEKL. The CDR3 totals 14 residues. In DNA, the CDR3 is TGCGCCAGCAGCCGCGGACAGGAGAACACTGAAGCTTTCTTT. It is translated as CASSRGQENTEAFF.

As DNA, the CDR3 is TGTGCCAGCAGCTTTTGGGACAGGGAGGGCTCACCCCTCCACTTT. Protein sequence: CASSFWDREGSPLHF. The chain combines TRBV5-6 with TRBJ1-6, with TRBD1 matching over 9 bases. This CDR3 is 15 amino acids long. Per the germline V gene, CDR1 is SGHDT and CDR2 is YYEEEE. V gave up 2 bases and J gave up 10 bases; unmatched junction bases: 7.